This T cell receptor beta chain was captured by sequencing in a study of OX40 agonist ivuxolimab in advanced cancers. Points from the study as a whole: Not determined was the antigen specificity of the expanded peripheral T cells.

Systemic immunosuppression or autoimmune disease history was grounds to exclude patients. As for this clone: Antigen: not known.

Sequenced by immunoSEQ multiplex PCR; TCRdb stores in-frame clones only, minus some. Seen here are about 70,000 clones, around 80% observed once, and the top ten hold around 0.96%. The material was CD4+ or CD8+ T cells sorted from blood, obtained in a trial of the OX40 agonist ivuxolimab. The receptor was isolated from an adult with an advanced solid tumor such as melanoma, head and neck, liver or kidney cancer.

CDR3 residues: CASSSRLTGELFF. CDR3 in DNA: TGTGCCAGCAGCTCACGACTCACCGGGGAGCTGTTTTTT. This chain uses TRBV11-2 with TRBJ2-2; D unresolved. Trimming cost V 4 bases and J 4 bases, with 7 bases left between them. The V gene's germline CDR1 is SGHAT and CDR2 FQNNGV. CDR3 size: 13 residues.